Listed below are T cell receptor beta chains from one sample, sequenced in a study of graft-versus-host responses after intestinal transplantation. Data came from immunoSEQ multiplex PCR; TCRdb stores just in-frame clones and leaves some out. The sample includes 70,000 to 95,000 clones, 85% to 95% of them seen just once. No antigen has been assigned to these receptors. This specimen was unstimulated CD8+ T cells sorted from spleen or lymph node cells, taken before transplant. The receptor source for this set is a human donor who was the organ donor for an intestinal transplant. Each CDR3 is given with its conserved first and last residue. D genes are given only for firm matches. Expanded clones get a size class; other rows say once, few or many, or leave the size out.

d_gene	v_gene	j_gene	len	abundance	CDR3nt	CDR3aa
.	TRBV6-5	TRBJ2-7	13	.	TGTGCCAGCAGTTACGGGCAGACCTACGAGCAGTACTTC	CASSYGQTYEQYF
TRBD2	TRBV11-2	TRBJ2-5	16	.	TGTGCCAGCAGCTTGATAGCGGGACCCGCCCAAGAGACCCAGTACTTC	CASSLIAGPAQETQYF
.	TRBV28	TRBJ2-1	17	.	TGTGCCAGCAGCCGGCCAGGACAGCCCGGAGGCCACAATGAGCAGTTCTTC	CASSRPGQPGGHNEQFF
.	TRBV5-4	TRBJ1-2	14	.	TGTGCCAGCAGCTCCAGGGCAAACAACTATGGCTACACCTTC	CASSSRANNYGYTF
TRBD1	TRBV27	TRBJ2-1	15	.	TGTGCCAGCAGTTTCCGGCAGGGGGCTTACAATGAGCAGTTCTTC	CASSFRQGAYNEQFF
TRBD2	TRBV15	TRBJ2-5	15	.	TGTGCCACCAGCGCCCGATCGGGGGGGCAAGAGACCCAGTACTTC	CATSARSGGQETQYF
TRBD2	TRBV5-5	TRBJ2-1	15	.	TGTGCCAGCAGCTTGCGGCTAGCGGGAGCAAGTGAGCAGTTCTTC	CASSLRLAGASEQFF
TRBD2	TRBV7-8	TRBJ2-7	16	.	TGTGCCAGCAGCTTGGTGGGACTAGCGGGATCCTACGAGCAGTACTTC	CASSLVGLAGSYEQYF
.	TRBV7-6	TRBJ2-1	13	once	TGTGCCAGCAGCTTAGGACTTTCCAATGAGCAGTTCTTC	CASSLGLSNEQFF
TRBD1	TRBV4-1	TRBJ2-7	15	.	TGCGCCAGCAGCCAAGGCGACAGGGACGGAGACGAGCAGTACTTC	CASSQGDRDGDEQYF
TRBD2	TRBV19	TRBJ2-1	16	.	TGTGCCAGTAGTCCTCAGGGACTAGCAGGCTACAATGAGCAGTTCTTC	CASSPQGLAGYNEQFF
TRBD1	TRBV14	TRBJ1-1	15	once	TGTGCCAGCAGCCTGGGGACAGCCGGGATTGCTGAAGCTTTCTTT	CASSLGTAGIAEAFF
.	TRBV29-1	TRBJ2-7	12	.	TGCAGCGCCCAGGACTTCTCCTACGAGCAGTACTTC	CSAQDFSYEQYF
.	TRBV28	TRBJ1-5	16	.	TGTGCCAGCAGTTTATGGGGCAGGAAAAGGCATCAGCCCCAGCATTTT	CASSLWGRKRHQPQHF
TRBD2	TRBV27	TRBJ2-1	16	.	TGTGCCAGCAGCCCCATCGGGGACTACAATTACAATGAGCAGTTCTTC	CASSPIGDYNYNEQFF
TRBD1	TRBV28	TRBJ1-5	14	.	TGTGCCACTCAATACAGGGGGGGAAAACAGCCCCAGCATTTT	CATQYRGGKQPQHF
TRBD2	TRBV9	TRBJ2-1	16	.	TGTGCCAGCAGCGCAGACCCGGGACTAGCCTTCAATGAGCAGTTCTTC	CASSADPGLAFNEQFF
TRBD2	TRBV11-2	TRBJ2-5	18	once	TGTGCCAGCAGCTCACATGGGGGACTAGCGGGGATCCAAGAGACCCAGTACTTC	CASSSHGGLAGIQETQYF
TRBD2	TRBV9	TRBJ2-2	18	.	TGTGCCAGCAGCGTCGGGACTAGCGGGAGGGTGAACACCGGGGAGCTGTTTTTT	CASSVGTSGRVNTGELFF
.	TRBV18	TRBJ1-2	13	.	TGTGCCAGCTCACCACTCAGAAGGGGCGGCTACACCTTC	CASSPLRRGGYTF
TRBD1	TRBV2	TRBJ2-2	16	.	TGTGCCAGCCTATCGGACAGGGGCCAGAACACCGGGGAGCTGTTTTTT	CASLSDRGQNTGELFF
TRBD2	TRBV10-3	TRBJ2-1	14	once	TGTGCCATCAGGGGACTAGCGGGGTACAATGAGCAGTTCTTC	CAIRGLAGYNEQFF
.	TRBV10-3	TRBJ2-7	13	.	TGTGCCATCAGTCAGGGAGGAAGCTACGAGCAGTACTTC	CAISQGGSYEQYF
.	TRBV27	TRBJ1-2	16	.	TGTGCCAGCAGTTTGAGTCCGGACAGTCCCTTCTATGGCTACACCTTC	CASSLSPDSPFYGYTF
.	TRBV7-9	TRBJ2-2	15	.	TGTGCCAGCAGCTTGCCGGACTACCCCACCGGGGAGCTGTTTTTT	CASSLPDYPTGELFF
.	TRBV7-9	TRBJ1-4	12	.	TGTGCCAGCAGCCTAGGGGGGGAGCTTCTGTTTTTT	CASSLGGELLFF
.	TRBV7-9	TRBJ2-7	13	.	TGTGCCAGCAGCCCCCGAACAGCCTACGAGCAGTACTTC	CASSPRTAYEQYF
.	TRBV5-1	TRBJ2-4	19	.	TGCGCCAGCAGCCAAGACCCCAGGGCTGCCTTGGTGGCCAAAAACATTCAGTACTTC	CASSQDPRAALVAKNIQYF
TRBD1	TRBV6-1	TRBJ1-2	13	.	TGTGCCAGCCCCGGACAGGGGAAGGATGGCTACACCTTC	CASPGQGKDGYTF
.	TRBV6-5	TRBJ1-1	13	.	TGTGCCAGCAGTTACGGACTGGGAGCTGAAGCTTTCTTT	CASSYGLGAEAFF
.	TRBV6-5	TRBJ2-1	15	.	TGTGCCAGCAGTCCAATAGAGGTCCCCAGCAATGAGCAGTTCTTC	CASSPIEVPSNEQFF
TRBD2	TRBV19	TRBJ2-1	16	.	TGTGCCAGTAGTATGCGCGGCGGGGGTCTCTACAATGAGCAGTTCTTC	CASSMRGGGLYNEQFF
TRBD1	TRBV18	TRBJ1-2	15	.	TGTGCCAGCTCACCAAGAGGGACAGGGGCTTATGGCTACACCTTC	CASSPRGTGAYGYTF
TRBD1	TRBV2	TRBJ2-5	14	.	TGTGCCAGCAGTTGGGACAGGGCGGGAGAGACCCAGTACTTC	CASSWDRAGETQYF
TRBD2	TRBV27	TRBJ2-7	16	once	TGTGCCAGCAGTTGGATGGGAGGCGGGAGACAGCTCGAGCAGTACTTC	CASSWMGGGRQLEQYF
.	TRBV19	TRBJ2-7	14	.	TGTGCCAGTAGTATTGGTAGCGGAGGCTACGAGCAGTACTTC	CASSIGSGGYEQYF
TRBD2	TRBV10-3	TRBJ2-7	13	.	TGTGCCAGCTCCGGGACTAGGGGCCACGAGCAGTACTTC	CASSGTRGHEQYF
TRBD1	TRBV28	TRBJ2-7	14	once	TGTGCCAGCAGTTTAAACAGGGGCTTCTACGAGCAGTACTTC	CASSLNRGFYEQYF
.	TRBV7-9	TRBJ2-7	15	.	TGTGCCAGCAGCTTAGGGGGCAGGGGATTGGACGAGCAGTACTTC	CASSLGGRGLDEQYF
.	TRBV7-9	TRBJ2-3	14	.	TGTGCCAGCAGCCCCCCAGGTAGAAGGGATACGCAGTATTTT	CASSPPGRRDTQYF
TRBD1	TRBV6-6	TRBJ2-7	15	.	TGTGCCAGCAGTGACCACGGACAGGAGGCCTACGAGCAGTACTTC	CASSDHGQEAYEQYF
TRBD1	TRBV4-3	TRBJ2-7	15	.	TGCGCCAGCAGCCAACAAACAACAGGGGGCCACGAGCAGTACTTC	CASSQQTTGGHEQYF
.	TRBV18	TRBJ1-2	14	.	TGTGCCAGCTCCTCCGGGACTCCCCTATCGGGCTACACCTTC	CASSSGTPLSGYTF
.	TRBV6-5	TRBJ1-2	15	.	TGTGCCAGCAGTGGATTGACGGACTCTAACTATGGCTACACCTTC	CASSGLTDSNYGYTF
.	TRBV19	TRBJ1-5	12	.	TGTGCCAGTAGTGTCGGTTATCAGCCCCAGCATTTT	CASSVGYQPQHF
.	TRBV9	TRBJ1-2	13	.	TGTGCCAGCAGCGTAGGGCCCTCCTATGGCTACACCTTC	CASSVGPSYGYTF
.	TRBV2	TRBJ1-2	14	.	TGTGCCAGCAGTACCGGGACTACCACCTTTAGCTACACCTTC	CASSTGTTTFSYTF
TRBD1	TRBV19	TRBJ2-7	14	.	TGTGCCAGTCGACCCGGACAGGGGACCTACGAGCAGTACTTC	CASRPGQGTYEQYF
TRBD1	TRBV29-1	TRBJ1-2	14	.	TGCAGCGTTGGGCTCGATACAGGGGGCGAGGGCTACACCTTC	CSVGLDTGGEGYTF
.	TRBV13	TRBJ2-3	17	.	TGTGCCAGCAGCTTAGCCCCTTTGAGCCAGGGCGCAGATACGCAGTATTTT	CASSLAPLSQGADTQYF
TRBD1	TRBV29-1	TRBJ1-2	14	.	TGCAGCGTCGGGACAGGGGAACCGGTGGCTGGCTACACCTTC	CSVGTGEPVAGYTF
.	TRBV30	TRBJ1-6	12	.	TGTGCCTGGGGACTAGTAGCTTCACCCCTCCACTTT	CAWGLVASPLHF
TRBD1	TRBV5-1	TRBJ2-7	15	.	TGCGCCAGCAGCTTGGAAGGGACAGGGCCCTACGAGCAGTACTTC	CASSLEGTGPYEQYF
.	TRBV2	TRBJ2-1	11	.	TGTGCCAGCAGCGAACAGAATGAGCAGTTCTTC	CASSEQNEQFF
TRBD1	TRBV13	TRBJ2-7	19	.	TGTGCCAGCAGCTCCCAAACCCGCGACAGGGATCTTTTGTTCGGCGAGCAGTACTTC	CASSSQTRDRDLLFGEQYF